These T cell receptor beta chains were read from a single sample in a study of human T cells and chemical hapten exposure. One entry per CDR3 protein results from TCRdb running MiXCR on the RACE reads. The repertoire holds about 130,000 distinct CDR3 sequences, with around 8.3% as singletons. The sequencing sample was made of whole blood. The receptors come from a male donor in good health. Some clones in this sample may be carry-over from other donors' samples. The CDR3 runs from the conserved cysteine through the conserved F or W. D genes are given only for firm matches. Expanded clones get a size class; other rows say once, few or many, or leave the size out.

d_call: -; v_call: TRBV2; clone_size: -; j_call: TRBJ2-7; cdr3_aa: CASEAGYEQYF; cdr3_nt: TGTGCCTCGGAGGCGGGTTACGAGCAGTACTTC
d_call: TRBD1; v_call: TRBV4-3; clone_size: -; j_call: TRBJ1-1; cdr3_aa: CASSQSIGGLNTEAFF; cdr3_nt: TGCGCCAGCAGCCAATCGATAGGGGGCTTGAACACTGAAGCTTTCTTT
d_call: -; v_call: TRBV7-9; clone_size: few; j_call: TRBJ1-6; cdr3_aa: CASSTLDSPLHF; cdr3_nt: TGTGCCAGCAGCACCCTTGATTCACCCCTCCACTTT
d_call: TRBD1; v_call: TRBV25-1; clone_size: many; j_call: TRBJ1-1; cdr3_aa: CASRTGGYTEAFF; cdr3_nt: TGTGCCAGCAGAACAGGGGGCTACACTGAAGCTTTCTTT
d_call: -; v_call: TRBV6-2/TRBV6-3; clone_size: many; j_call: TRBJ2-3; cdr3_aa: CASTGLPRTDTQYF; cdr3_nt: TGTGCCTCCACGGGGCTACCCCGCACAGATACGCAGTATTTT
d_call: -; v_call: TRBV7-6; clone_size: few; j_call: TRBJ2-5; cdr3_aa: CASSLNRQETQYF; cdr3_nt: TGTGCCAGCAGCTTAAACAGGCAGGAGACCCAGTACTTC
d_call: -; v_call: TRBV7-9; clone_size: -; j_call: TRBJ1-2; cdr3_aa: CASSRTENYGYTF; cdr3_nt: TGTGCCAGCAGCAGGACAGAGAACTATGGCTACACCTTC
d_call: TRBD2; v_call: TRBV7-2; clone_size: few; j_call: TRBJ2-1; cdr3_aa: CASSPPPGLAGPSYNEQFF; cdr3_nt: TGTGCCAGCAGCCCCCCCCCGGGACTAGCGGGACCCTCCTACAATGAGCAGTTCTTC
d_call: TRBD2; v_call: TRBV3-1; clone_size: -; j_call: TRBJ2-3; cdr3_aa: CASSPSGTTTDTQYF; cdr3_nt: TGTGCCAGCAGCCCATCCGGGACTACTACAGATACGCAGTATTTT
d_call: -; v_call: TRBV6-4; clone_size: many; j_call: TRBJ2-3; cdr3_aa: CASSDGGASTDTQYF; cdr3_nt: TGTGCCAGCAGTGACGGGGGAGCTAGCACAGATACGCAGTATTTT
d_call: -; v_call: TRBV11-2; clone_size: few; j_call: TRBJ2-1; cdr3_aa: CASSFNQGSYNEQFF; cdr3_nt: TGTGCCAGCAGCTTCAACCAGGGGTCCTACAATGAGCAGTTCTTC
d_call: TRBD1; v_call: TRBV20-1; clone_size: few; j_call: TRBJ1-2; cdr3_aa: CSARRRDSYGYTF; cdr3_nt: TGCAGTGCTAGGCGTCGGGACAGCTATGGCTACACCTTC
d_call: -; v_call: TRBV20-1; clone_size: many; j_call: TRBJ1-2; cdr3_aa: CSALTGTQYGYTF; cdr3_nt: TGCAGTGCTCTCACCGGGACCCAATATGGCTACACCTTC
d_call: -; v_call: TRBV15; clone_size: many; j_call: TRBJ1-1; cdr3_aa: CATSRDGAGEAFF; cdr3_nt: TGTGCCACCAGCAGAGATGGGGCAGGGGAAGCTTTCTTT
d_call: TRBD1; v_call: TRBV27; clone_size: -; j_call: TRBJ2-7; cdr3_aa: CASSLSGQGLYEQYF; cdr3_nt: TGTGCCAGCAGTTTATCAGGACAGGGGCTTTACGAGCAGTACTTC
d_call: -; v_call: TRBV10-2; clone_size: many; j_call: TRBJ2-1; cdr3_aa: CASSAPRRDKPTYNEQFF; cdr3_nt: TGCGCCAGCAGTGCTCCTCGCCGGGACAAGCCCACGTACAATGAGCAGTTCTTC
d_call: TRBD1; v_call: TRBV25-1; clone_size: -; j_call: TRBJ1-2; cdr3_aa: CASSDFRDSLDGYTF; cdr3_nt: TGTGCCAGCAGTGATTTTAGGGACAGCTTGGATGGCTACACCTTC
d_call: TRBD1; v_call: TRBV5-1; clone_size: -; j_call: TRBJ2-6; cdr3_aa: CASSLIRQGAVGANVLTF; cdr3_nt: TGCGCCAGCAGCTTGATTCGGCAGGGGGCTGTTGGGGCCAACGTCCTGACTTTC
d_call: -; v_call: TRBV11-3; clone_size: few; j_call: TRBJ2-5; cdr3_aa: CASSLGRGLQETQYF; cdr3_nt: TGTGCCAGCAGCTTAGGGCGGGGGCTCCAAGAGACCCAGTACTTC
d_call: TRBD1; v_call: TRBV12-3/TRBV12-4; clone_size: -; j_call: TRBJ1-1; cdr3_aa: CASSSTGSIEAFF; cdr3_nt: TGTGCCAGCAGTTCGACAGGGTCTATTGAAGCTTTCTTT
d_call: TRBD2; v_call: TRBV20-1; clone_size: many; j_call: TRBJ2-3; cdr3_aa: CSASPPLAGGTDTQYF; cdr3_nt: TGCAGTGCTAGCCCCCCCCTAGCGGGAGGCACAGATACGCAGTATTTT
d_call: -; v_call: TRBV10-1; clone_size: -; j_call: TRBJ2-7; cdr3_aa: CASSAGIEQYF; cdr3_nt: TGCGCCAGCAGTGCGGGGATCGAGCAGTACTTC